The present T cell receptor (beta chain) was sequenced within a study of early T cells in non-severe SARS-CoV-2 infection. Study at large: Sequencing of unsorted whole blood was done on bulk RNA, leaving chains unpaired. Findings and limits, study-wide: Matching against VDJdb likely underestimated virus-specific expansions, favoring anti-spike CD8.

This clonotype appeared many times. The target antigen is unknown. V was pared by 6 bases and J by 0 bases, with 5 bases of the junction left unmatched. The germline CDR1 and CDR2 sequences are MNHNY and SVGAGI (reference sequence). The CDR3 runs 15 residues. The TCR library protocol was used to attach unique molecular identifiers. These identifiers were attached to individual cDNA molecules. TCRdb reanalysed the 5' RACE reads using MiXCR and keeps one entry per CDR3 protein. The table shows about 30,000 distinct CDR3 sequences, with 6% to 7% occurring only once. This rearrangement joins TRBV6-6 to TRBJ1-2; 9 nucleotides agree with TRBD1. The receptor was isolated from an adult who was a healthcare worker with PCR-confirmed SARS-CoV-2 infection or an uninfected control (not recorded which). Source material: whole blood. Here the CDR3 DNA reads TGTGCCAGCAGGGTGGACAGGGGCTCTAACTATGGCTACACCTTC. It translates to CASRVDRGSNYGYTF.